One T cell receptor (beta chain) is described in this entry. This entry is derived from a study of blood T cell repertoires in COVID-19. Trimming took off 2 bases at V and 0 bases at J, with 14 bases between the two ends. The CDR3 runs 16 residues. The V gene's germline CDR1 is SEHNR and CDR2 FQNEAQ (reference sequence). How the authors handled the data: Amplification of reference gene primers provided the estimated nucleated cell counts. The protocol was immunoSEQ multiplex PCR, while the TCRdb copy is restricted to in-frame clones and leaves out a portion. V, J and clone size derive from that table, while D and trimming were established from the DNA sequence. Seen here are under 350,000 clones, roughly 90% observed once, and the top ten hold about 1.7%.

The gene calls are TRBV7-9 and TRBJ2-7; unclear D gene. The sequence was obtained from a woman aged 40 to 49 who had recovered from COVID-19. The sequencing sample was made of PBMCs or T cells enriched from blood (not recorded which). The CDR3 DNA reads TGTGCCAGCAGCTTATTCCATCAGGTGACCTCCTACGAGCAGTACTTC. Its protein product is CASSLFHQVTSYEQYF.